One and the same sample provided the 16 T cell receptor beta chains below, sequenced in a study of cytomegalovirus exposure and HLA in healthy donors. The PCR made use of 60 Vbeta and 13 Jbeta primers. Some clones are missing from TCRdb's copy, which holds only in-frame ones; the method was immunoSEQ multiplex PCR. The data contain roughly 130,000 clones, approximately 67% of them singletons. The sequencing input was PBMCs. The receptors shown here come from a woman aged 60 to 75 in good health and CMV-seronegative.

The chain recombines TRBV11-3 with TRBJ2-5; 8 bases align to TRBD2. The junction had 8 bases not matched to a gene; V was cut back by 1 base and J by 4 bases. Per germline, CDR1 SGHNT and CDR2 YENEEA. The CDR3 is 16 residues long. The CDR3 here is CASSLGYSGGAETQYF. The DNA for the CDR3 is TGTGCCAGCAGCTTAGGATACAGCGGGGGTGCAGAGACCCAGTACTTC.

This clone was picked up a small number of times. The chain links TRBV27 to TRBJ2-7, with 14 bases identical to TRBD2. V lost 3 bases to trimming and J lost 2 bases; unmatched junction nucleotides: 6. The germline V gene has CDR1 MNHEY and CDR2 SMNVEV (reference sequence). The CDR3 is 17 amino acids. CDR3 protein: CASSFLGLAGGPYEQYF. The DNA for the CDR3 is TGTGCCAGCAGTTTCCTTGGACTAGCGGGAGGACCCTACGAGCAGTACTTC.

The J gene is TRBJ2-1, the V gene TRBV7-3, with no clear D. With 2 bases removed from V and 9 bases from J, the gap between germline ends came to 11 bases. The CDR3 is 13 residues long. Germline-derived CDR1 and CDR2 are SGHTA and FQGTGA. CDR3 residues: CASSLGLGSEQFF. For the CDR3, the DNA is TGTGCCAGCAGCTTAGGGCTCGGCAGTGAGCAGTTCTTC.

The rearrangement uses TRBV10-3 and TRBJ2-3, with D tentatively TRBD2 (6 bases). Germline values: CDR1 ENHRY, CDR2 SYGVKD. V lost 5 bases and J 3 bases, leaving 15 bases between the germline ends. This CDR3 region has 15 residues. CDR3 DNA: TGTGCCATCAGTTCGCTATTAGCGGTAACAGATACGCAGTATTTT. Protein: CAISSLLAVTDTQYF.

The CDR3 DNA reads as TGTGCCAGCAGCCTCGGACAGAACTATGGCTACACCTTC. This encodes CASSLGQNYGYTF. V usage is TRBV7-8 and J usage is TRBJ1-2, with D possibly being TRBD1 (6 bases). CDR1 and CDR2 (germline): SGHVS, FQNEAQ. V was pared by 5 bases and J by 2 bases, with 9 bases between. The CDR3 extends over 13 amino acids.

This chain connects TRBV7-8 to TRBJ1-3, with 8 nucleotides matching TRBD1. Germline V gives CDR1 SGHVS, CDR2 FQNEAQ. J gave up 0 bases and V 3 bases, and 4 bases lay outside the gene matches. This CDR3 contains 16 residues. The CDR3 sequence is CASSFADRGSGNTIYF. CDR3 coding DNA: TGTGCCAGCAGCTTCGCTGACAGGGGCTCTGGAAACACCATATATTTT.

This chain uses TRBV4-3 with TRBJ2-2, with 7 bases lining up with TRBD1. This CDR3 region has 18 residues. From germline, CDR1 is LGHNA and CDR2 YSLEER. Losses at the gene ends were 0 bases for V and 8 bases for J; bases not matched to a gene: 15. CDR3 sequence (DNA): TGCGCCAGCAGCCAAGATCCACCGGGACAGCCGGGGTCGGGGGAGCTGTTTTTT. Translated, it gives CASSQDPPGQPGSGELFF.

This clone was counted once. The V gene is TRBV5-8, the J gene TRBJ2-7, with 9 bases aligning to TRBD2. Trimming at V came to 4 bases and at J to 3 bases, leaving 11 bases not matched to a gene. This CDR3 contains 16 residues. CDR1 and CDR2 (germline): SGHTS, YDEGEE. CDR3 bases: TGTGCCAGCAGCACGTCTAGCGGGGATGTTCGCTACGAGCAGTACTTC. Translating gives CASSTSSGDVRYEQYF.

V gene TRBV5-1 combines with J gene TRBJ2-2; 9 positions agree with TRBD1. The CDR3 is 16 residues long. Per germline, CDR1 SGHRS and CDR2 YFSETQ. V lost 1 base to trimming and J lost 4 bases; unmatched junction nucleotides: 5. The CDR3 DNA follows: TGCGCCAGCAGCTTGACCGGACAGGGGATCACCGGGGAGCTGTTTTTT. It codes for CASSLTGQGITGELFF. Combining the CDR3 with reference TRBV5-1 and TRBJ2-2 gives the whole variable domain KAGVTQTPRYLIKTRGQQVTLSCSPISGHRSVSWYQQTPGQGLQFLFEYFSETQRNKGNFPGRFSGRQFSNSRSEMNVSTLELGDSALYLCASSLTGQGITGELFFGEGSRLTVL.

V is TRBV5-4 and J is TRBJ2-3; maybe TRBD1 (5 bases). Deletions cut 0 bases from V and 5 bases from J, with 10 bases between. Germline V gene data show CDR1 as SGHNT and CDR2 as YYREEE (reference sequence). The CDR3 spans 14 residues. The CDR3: CASSLVMGRDTQYF. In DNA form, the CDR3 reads TGTGCCAGCAGCTTGGTCATGGGGCGAGATACGCAGTATTTT.

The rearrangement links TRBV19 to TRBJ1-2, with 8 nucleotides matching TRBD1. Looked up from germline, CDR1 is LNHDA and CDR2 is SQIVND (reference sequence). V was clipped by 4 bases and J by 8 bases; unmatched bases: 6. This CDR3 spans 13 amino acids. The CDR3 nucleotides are TGTGCCAGTAGTACCGTCAGGGGGCAAGGCTACACCTTC. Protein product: CASSTVRGQGYTF.

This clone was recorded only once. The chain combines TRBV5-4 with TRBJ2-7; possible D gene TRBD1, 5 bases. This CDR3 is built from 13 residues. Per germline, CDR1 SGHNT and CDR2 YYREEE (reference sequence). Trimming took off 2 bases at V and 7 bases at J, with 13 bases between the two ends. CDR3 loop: CASSLGRVGEQYF. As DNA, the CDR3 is TGTGCCAGCAGCTTAGGCAGGGTGGGAGAGCAGTACTTC.

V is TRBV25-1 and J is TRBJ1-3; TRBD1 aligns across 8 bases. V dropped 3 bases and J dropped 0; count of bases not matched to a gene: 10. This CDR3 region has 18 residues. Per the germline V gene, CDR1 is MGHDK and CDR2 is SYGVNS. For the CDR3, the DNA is TGTGCCAGCAGTGATGCCCCGTGGACAGGGCGCTCTGGAAACACCATATATTTT. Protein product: CASSDAPWTGRSGNTIYF.

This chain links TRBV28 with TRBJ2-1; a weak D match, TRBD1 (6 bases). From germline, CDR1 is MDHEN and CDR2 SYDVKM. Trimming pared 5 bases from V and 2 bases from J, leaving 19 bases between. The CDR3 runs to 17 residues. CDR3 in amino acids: CASSPHTGFVAYNEQFF. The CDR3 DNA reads TGTGCCAGCAGTCCCCACACAGGGTTTGTCGCCTACAATGAGCAGTTCTTC.

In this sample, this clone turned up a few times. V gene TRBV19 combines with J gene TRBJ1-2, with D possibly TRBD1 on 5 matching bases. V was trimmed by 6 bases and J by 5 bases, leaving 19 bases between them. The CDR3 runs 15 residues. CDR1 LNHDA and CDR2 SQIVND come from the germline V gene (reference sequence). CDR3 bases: TGTGCCAGTAGGGATAAGGGCCGCGGGGGATATGGCTACACCTTC. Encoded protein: CASRDKGRGGYGYTF.

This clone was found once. This chain's CDR3 is CASSLTSGGHGWQFF. DNA for the CDR3: TGTGCCAGCAGTCTGACTAGCGGGGGCCATGGATGGCAGTTCTTC. The gene calls are TRBV28 and TRBJ2-1, with 12 bases aligning to TRBD2. Germline V gene data show CDR1 as MDHEN and CDR2 as SYDVKM. The CDR3 has 15 residues. J lost 12 bases, V lost 5 bases, and 11 bases had no gene match. The complete variable domain, with remaining parts taken from reference TRBV28 and TRBJ2-1, reads DVKVTQSSRYLVKRTGEKVFLECVQDMDHENMFWYRQDPGLGLRLIYFSYDVKMKEKGDIPEGYSVSREKKERFSLILESASTNQTSMYLCASSLTSGGHGWQFFGPGTRLTVL.